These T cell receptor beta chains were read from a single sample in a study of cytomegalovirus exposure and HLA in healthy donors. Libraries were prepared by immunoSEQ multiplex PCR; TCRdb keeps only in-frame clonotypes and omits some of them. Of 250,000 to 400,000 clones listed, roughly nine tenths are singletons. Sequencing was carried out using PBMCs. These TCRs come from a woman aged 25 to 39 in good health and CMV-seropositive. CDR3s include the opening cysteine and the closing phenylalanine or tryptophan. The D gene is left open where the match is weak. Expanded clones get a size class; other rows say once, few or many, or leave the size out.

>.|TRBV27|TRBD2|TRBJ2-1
TGTGCCAGCAGTTTAAAACTAGCGGGGGTCCCGAATTACAATGAGCAGTTCTTC
CASSLKLAGVPNYNEQFF
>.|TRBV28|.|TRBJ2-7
TGTGCCAGCAGTACCGACTACGAGCAGTACTTC
CASSTDYEQYF
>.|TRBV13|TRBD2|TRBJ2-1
TGTGCCAGCAGCTCAAGAGGCGGGACTAGCAATGAGCAGTTCTTC
CASSSRGGTSNEQFF
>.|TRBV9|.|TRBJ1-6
TGTGCCAGCAGCGTAGAGGGACTCCTTAATTCACCCCTCCACTTT
CASSVEGLLNSPLHF
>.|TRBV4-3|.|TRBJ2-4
TGCGCCAGCAGCCAAGGTGGGGGAAGATTGAACATTCAGTACTTC
CASSQGGGRLNIQYF
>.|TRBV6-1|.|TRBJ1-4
TGTGCCAGCAGTGTATCAGGGGCTACTAATGAAAAACTGTTTTTT
CASSVSGATNEKLFF
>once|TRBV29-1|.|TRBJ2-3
TGCAGCGTGAAGGGGTACGCTTCCACAGATACGCAGTATTTT
CSVKGYASTDTQYF
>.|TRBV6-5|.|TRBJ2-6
TGTGCCAGCAGGGACGGAGGGGCCAACGTCCTGACTTTC
CASRDGGANVLTF
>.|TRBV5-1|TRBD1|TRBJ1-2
TGCGCCAGCAGCTTTCAGCGGGGGACAGGGACCTATGGCTACACCTTC
CASSFQRGTGTYGYTF
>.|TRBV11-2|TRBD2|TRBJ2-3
TGTGCCAGCGGACGCGGGAGGGCCGCAGATACGCAGTATTTT
CASGRGRAADTQYF